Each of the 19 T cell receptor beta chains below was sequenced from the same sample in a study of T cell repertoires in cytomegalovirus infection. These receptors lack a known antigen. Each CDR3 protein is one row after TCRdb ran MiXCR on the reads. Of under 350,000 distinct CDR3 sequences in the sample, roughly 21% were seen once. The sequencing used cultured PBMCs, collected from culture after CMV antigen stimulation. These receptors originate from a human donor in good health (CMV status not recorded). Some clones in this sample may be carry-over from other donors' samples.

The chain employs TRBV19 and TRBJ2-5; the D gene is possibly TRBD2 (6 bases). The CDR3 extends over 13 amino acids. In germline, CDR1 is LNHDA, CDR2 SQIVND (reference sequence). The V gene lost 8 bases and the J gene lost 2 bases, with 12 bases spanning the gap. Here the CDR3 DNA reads TGTGCCAGTGCCTCGACTAGTCAAGAGACCCAGTACTTC. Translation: CASASTSQETQYF. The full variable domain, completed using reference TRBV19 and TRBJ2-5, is DGGITQSPKYLFRKEGQNVTLSCEQNLNHDAMYWYRQDPGQGLRLIYYSQIVNDFQKGDIAEGYSVSREKKESFPLTVTSAQKNPTAFYLCASASTSQETQYFGPGTRLLVL.

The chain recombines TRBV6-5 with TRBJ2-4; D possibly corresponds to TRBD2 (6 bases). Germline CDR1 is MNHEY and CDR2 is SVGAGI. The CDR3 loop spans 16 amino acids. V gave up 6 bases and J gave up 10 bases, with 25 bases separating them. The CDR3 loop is CASRRGLETGAVIQYF. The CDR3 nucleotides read TGTGCCAGCAGGCGGGGATTGGAGACGGGAGCGGTGATTCAGTACTTC.

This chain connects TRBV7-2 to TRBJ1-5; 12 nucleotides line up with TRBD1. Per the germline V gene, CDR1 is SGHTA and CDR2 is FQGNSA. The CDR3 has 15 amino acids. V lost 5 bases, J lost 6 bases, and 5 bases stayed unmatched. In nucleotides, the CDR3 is TGTGCCAGCAGCCCAGGGACAGGGGGCTCTCAGCCCCAGCATTTT. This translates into CASSPGTGGSQPQHF.

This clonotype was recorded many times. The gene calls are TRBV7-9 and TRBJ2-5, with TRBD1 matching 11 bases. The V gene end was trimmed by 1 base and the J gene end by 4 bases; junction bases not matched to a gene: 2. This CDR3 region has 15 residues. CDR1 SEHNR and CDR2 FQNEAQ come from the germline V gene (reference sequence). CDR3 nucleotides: TGTGCCAGCAGCTTAGGGACAGGGGGCCGAGAGACCCAGTACTTC. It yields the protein CASSLGTGGRETQYF.

The CDR3 is CASTSWYSYEQYV. CDR3 sequence (DNA): TGTGCCAGCACCTCTTGGTACTCCTACGAGCAGTACGTC. This sequence joins TRBV11-2 and TRBJ2-7; D ambiguous. Germline assignment: CDR1 SGHAT and CDR2 FQNNGV. The CDR3 has 13 amino acids. The ends were cut back, 7 bases at V and 0 bases at J, with 10 bases in the middle.

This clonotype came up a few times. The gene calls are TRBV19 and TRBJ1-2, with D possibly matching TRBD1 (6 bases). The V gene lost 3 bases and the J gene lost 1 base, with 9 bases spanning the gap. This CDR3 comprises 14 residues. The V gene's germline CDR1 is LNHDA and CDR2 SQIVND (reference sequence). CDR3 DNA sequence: TGTGCCAGTAGTATGGAGGGGGATAACTATGGCTACACCTTC. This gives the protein CASSMEGDNYGYTF.

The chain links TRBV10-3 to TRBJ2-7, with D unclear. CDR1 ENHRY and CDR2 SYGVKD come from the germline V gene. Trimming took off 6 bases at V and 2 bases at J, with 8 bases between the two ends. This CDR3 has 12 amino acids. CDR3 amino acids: CAIRGQPYEQYF. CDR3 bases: TGTGCCATCAGAGGGCAGCCCTACGAGCAGTACTTC.

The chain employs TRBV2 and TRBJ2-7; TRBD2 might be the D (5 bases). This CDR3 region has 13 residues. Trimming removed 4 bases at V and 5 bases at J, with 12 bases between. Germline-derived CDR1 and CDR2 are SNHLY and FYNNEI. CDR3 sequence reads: CASSVASFHEQYF. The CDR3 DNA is TGTGCCAGCAGTGTAGCTAGCTTCCACGAGCAGTACTTC.

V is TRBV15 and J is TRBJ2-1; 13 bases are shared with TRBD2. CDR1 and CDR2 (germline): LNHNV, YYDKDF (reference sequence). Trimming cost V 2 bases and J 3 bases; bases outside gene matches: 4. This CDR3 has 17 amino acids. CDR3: CATSRSGLAGVYNEQFF. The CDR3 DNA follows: TGTGCCACCAGCAGATCTGGACTAGCGGGAGTCTACAATGAGCAGTTCTTC.

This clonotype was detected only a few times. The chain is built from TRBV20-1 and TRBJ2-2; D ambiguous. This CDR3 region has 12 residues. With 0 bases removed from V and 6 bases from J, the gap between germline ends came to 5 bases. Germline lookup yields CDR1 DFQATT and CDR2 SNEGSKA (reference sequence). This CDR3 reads CSARDFPGELFF. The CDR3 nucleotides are TGCAGTGCTAGAGATTTTCCCGGGGAGCTGTTTTTT.

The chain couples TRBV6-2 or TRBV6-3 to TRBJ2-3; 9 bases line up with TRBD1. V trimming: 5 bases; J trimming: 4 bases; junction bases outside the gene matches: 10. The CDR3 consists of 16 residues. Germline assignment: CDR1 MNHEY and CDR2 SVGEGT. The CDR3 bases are TGTGCCAGCAGTCGGGCCGGGACAGGGATGGCAGATACGCAGTATTTT. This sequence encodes CASSRAGTGMADTQYF.

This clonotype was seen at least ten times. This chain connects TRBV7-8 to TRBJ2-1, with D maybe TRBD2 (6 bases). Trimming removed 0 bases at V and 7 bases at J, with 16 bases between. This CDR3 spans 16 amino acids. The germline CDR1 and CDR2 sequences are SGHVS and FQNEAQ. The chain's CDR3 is CASSLARSRRANEQFF. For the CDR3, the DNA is TGTGCCAGCAGCTTAGCGCGATCCCGGAGGGCGAATGAGCAGTTCTTC. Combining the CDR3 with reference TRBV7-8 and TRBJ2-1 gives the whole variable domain GAGVSQSPRYKVAKRGQDVALRCDPISGHVSLFWYQQALGQGPEFLTYFQNEAQLDKSGLPSDRFFAERPEGSVSTLKIQRTQQEDSAVYLCASSLARSRRANEQFFGPGTRLTVL.

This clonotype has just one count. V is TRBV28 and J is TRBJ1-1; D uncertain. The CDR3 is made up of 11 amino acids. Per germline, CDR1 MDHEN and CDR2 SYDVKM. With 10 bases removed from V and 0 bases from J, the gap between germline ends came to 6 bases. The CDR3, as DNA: TGTGCCACCAAGGTGAACACTGAAGCTTTCTTT. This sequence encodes CATKVNTEAFF.

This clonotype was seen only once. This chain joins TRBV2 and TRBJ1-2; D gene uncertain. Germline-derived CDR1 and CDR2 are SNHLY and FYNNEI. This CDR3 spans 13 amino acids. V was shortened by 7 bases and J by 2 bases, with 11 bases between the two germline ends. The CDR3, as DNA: TGTGCCAGCATATTAGACATCAACTATGGCTACACCTTC. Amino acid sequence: CASILDINYGYTF.

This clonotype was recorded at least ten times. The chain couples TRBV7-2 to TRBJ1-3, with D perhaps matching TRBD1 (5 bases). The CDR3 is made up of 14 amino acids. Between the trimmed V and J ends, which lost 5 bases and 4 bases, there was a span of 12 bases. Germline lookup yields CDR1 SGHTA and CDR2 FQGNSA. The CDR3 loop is CASSPRGTGNTIYF. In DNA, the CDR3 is TGTGCCAGCAGCCCCCGGGGGACGGGAAACACCATATATTTT.

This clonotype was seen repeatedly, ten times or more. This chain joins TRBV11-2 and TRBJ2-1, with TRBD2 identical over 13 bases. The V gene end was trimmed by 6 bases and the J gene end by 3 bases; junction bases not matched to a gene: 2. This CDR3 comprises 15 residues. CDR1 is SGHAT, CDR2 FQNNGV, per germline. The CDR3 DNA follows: TGTGCCAGCAGTCGGACTAGCGGGAGCTACAATGAGCAGTTCTTC. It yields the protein CASSRTSGSYNEQFF.

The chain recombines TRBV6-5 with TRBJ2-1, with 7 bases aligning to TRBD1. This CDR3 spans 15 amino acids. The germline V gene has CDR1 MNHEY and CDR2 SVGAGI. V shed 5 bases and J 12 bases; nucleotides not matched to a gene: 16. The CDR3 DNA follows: TGTGCCAGCAGTCTAGAGGGGGCCACCTCCGGCGTGCAGTTCTTC. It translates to CASSLEGATSGVQFF.

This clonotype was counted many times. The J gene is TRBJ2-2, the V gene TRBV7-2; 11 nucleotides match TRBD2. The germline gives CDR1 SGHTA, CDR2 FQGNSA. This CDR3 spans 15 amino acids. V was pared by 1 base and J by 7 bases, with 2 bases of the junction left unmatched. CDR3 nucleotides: TGTGCCAGCAGCTTAGTTCTAGCGGGAGGCGGGGAGCTGTTTTTT. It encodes CASSLVLAGGGELFF.

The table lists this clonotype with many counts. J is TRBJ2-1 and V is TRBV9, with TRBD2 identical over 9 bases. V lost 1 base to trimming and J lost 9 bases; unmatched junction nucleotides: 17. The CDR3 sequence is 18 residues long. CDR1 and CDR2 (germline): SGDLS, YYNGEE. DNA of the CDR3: TGTGCCAGCAGCGTATTAGGGGGACTAGCCGACCCTCCCCCTGAGCAGTTCTTC. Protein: CASSVLGGLADPPPEQFF.